These 4 T cell receptor beta chains were all obtained from the same sample, sequenced in a study of T-cell reconstitution after alpha-beta-depleted transplantation in children. Unique molecular identifiers featured in how the TCRbeta library was prepared. TCRdb independently ran MiXCR on the PCR reads; one entry per CDR3 protein. The table records hundreds of thousands of distinct CDR3 sequences, less than 15% of them present only once. Sequencing used PBMCs, obtained before TCRalphabeta/CD19-depleted stem cell transplant. The origin of the receptors is a girl aged 2-10 years with congenital amegakaryocytic thrombocytopenia, due to receive a stem cell transplant.

There are many counts of this clonotype. The rearrangement links TRBV12-3 or TRBV12-4 to TRBJ2-7, with 7 bases identical to TRBD1. This CDR3 is 13 amino acids long. J gave up 6 bases and V 9 bases, and 11 bases lay outside the gene matches. CDR3 coding DNA: TGTGCCAGTTACTTACAGGGGACCTTCGAGCAGTACTTC. It encodes CASYLQGTFEQYF.

The CDR3 sequence is CASSQAYGLYEQYF. CDR3 DNA: TGTGCCAGCAGCCAAGCCTATGGCCTCTACGAGCAGTACTTC. The chain is built from TRBV14 and TRBJ2-7, with no clear D. Trimming took off 1 base at V and 3 bases at J, with 10 bases between the two ends. Germline V gene sequence: CDR1 SGHDN, CDR2 FVKESK. This CDR3 has 14 amino acids.

This clonotype has ten or more counts. The V gene is TRBV10-1, the J gene TRBJ2-4; TRBD2 agrees at 11 bases. The CDR3 covers 16 residues. Trimming took 2 bases from V and 13 from J; bases not matched to a gene: 13. Germline V lookup: CDR1 WNHNN, CDR2 SYGVQD (reference sequence). CDR3 in amino acids: CASSEGGLAENIEQYF. CDR3 nucleotide sequence: TGCGCCAGCAGTGAGGGGGGACTAGCGGAAAACATCGAACAGTACTTC.

Ten or more counts support this clonotype. The chain has TRBV7-2 and TRBJ2-7; D gene uncertain. The V end was cut by 1 base, the J end by 4 bases, with 8 bases between. The CDR3 length is 13 residues. The germline CDR1 and CDR2 sequences are SGHTA and FQGNSA. The CDR3 is CASSLGVRYEQYF. Here the CDR3 DNA reads TGTGCCAGCAGCTTAGGCGTTAGGTACGAGCAGTACTTC.